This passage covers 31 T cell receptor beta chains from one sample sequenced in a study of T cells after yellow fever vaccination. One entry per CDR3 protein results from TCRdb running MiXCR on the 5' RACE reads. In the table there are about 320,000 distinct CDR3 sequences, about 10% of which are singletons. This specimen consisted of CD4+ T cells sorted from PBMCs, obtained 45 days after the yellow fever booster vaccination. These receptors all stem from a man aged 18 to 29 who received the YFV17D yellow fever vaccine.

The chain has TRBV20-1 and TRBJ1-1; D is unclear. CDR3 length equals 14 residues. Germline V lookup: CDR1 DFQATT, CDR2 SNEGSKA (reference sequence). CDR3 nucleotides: TGCAGCCCAGTGATGGCCAACCCGAGCACTGAAGCTTTCTTT. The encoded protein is CSPVMANPSTEAFF.

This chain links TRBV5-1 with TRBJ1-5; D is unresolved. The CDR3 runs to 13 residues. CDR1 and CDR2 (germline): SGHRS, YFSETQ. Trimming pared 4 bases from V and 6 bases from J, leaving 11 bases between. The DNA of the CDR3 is TGCGCCAGCAGCCCCGGGGTTAGTCAGCCCCAGCATTTT. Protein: CASSPGVSQPQHF.

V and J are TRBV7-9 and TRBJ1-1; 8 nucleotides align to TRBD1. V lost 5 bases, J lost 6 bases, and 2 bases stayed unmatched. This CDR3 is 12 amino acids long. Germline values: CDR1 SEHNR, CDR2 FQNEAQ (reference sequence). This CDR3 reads CASSTQGAEAFF. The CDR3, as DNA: TGTGCCAGCAGCACACAGGGGGCTGAAGCTTTCTTT.

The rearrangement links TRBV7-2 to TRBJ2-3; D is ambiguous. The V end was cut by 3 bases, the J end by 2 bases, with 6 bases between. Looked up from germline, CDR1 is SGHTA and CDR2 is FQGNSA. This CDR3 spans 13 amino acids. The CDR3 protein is CASSFTVTDTQYF. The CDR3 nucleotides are TGTGCCAGCAGCTTTACGGTCACAGATACGCAGTATTTT.

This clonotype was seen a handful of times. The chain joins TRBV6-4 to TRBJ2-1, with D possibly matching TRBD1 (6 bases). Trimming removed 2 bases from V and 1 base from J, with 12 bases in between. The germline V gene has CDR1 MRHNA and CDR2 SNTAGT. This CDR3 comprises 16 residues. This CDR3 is CASSDGTGYSYNEQFF. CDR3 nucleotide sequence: TGTGCCAGCAGTGACGGAACAGGGTATTCCTACAATGAGCAGTTCTTC.

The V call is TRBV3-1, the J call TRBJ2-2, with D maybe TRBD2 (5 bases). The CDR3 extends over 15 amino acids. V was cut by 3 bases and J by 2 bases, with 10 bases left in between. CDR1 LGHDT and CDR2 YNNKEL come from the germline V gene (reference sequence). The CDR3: CASSHEGVNTGELFF. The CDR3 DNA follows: TGTGCCAGCAGCCACGAGGGTGTCAACACCGGGGAGCTGTTTTTT.

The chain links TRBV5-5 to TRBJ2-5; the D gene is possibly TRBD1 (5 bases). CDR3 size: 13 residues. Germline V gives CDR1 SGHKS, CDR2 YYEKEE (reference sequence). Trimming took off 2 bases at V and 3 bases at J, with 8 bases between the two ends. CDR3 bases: TGTGCCAGCAGCTTCCCAGGGAAAGAGACCCAGTACTTC. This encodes CASSFPGKETQYF. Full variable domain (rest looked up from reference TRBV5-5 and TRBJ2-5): DAGVTQSPTHLIKTRGQQVTLRCSPISGHKSVSWYQQVLGQGPQFIFQYYEKEERGRGNFPDRFSARQFPNYSSELNVNALLLGDSALYLCASSFPGKETQYFGPGTRLLVL.

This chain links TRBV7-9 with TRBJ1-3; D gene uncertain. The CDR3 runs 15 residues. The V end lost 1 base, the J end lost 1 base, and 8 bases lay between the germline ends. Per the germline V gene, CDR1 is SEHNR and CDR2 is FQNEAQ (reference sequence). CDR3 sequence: CASSLGGRSGNTIYF. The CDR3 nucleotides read TGTGCCAGCAGCTTAGGAGGCAGGTCTGGAAACACCATATATTTT.

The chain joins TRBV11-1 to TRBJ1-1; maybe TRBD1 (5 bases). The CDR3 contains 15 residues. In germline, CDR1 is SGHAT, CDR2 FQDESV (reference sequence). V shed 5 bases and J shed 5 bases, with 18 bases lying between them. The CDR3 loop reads CASSPGRGTGTEAFF. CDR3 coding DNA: TGTGCCAGCAGCCCTGGCCGGGGGACGGGGACTGAAGCTTTCTTT.

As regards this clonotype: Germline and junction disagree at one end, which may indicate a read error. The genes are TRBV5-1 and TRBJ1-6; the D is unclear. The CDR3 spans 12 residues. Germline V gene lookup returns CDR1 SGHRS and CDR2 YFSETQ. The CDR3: CASSTDDSPPHF. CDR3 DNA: TGCGCCAGCAGCACGGACGATTCACCCCCCCACTTT.

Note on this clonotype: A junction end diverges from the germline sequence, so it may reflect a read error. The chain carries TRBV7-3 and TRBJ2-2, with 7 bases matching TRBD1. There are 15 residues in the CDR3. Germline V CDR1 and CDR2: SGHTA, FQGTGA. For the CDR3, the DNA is TGTGCCAGCAGCCCGCTCTACAGGGGCCCCGGGGAGCGGATTTTT. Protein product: CASSPLYRGPGERIF.

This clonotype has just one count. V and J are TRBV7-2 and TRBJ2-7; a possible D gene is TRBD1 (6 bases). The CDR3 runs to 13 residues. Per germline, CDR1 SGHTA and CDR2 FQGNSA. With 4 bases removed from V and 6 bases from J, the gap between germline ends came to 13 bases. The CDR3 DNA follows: TGTGCCAGCAGCTCCCTCGGGACATCCGAGCAGTACGTC. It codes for CASSSLGTSEQYV.

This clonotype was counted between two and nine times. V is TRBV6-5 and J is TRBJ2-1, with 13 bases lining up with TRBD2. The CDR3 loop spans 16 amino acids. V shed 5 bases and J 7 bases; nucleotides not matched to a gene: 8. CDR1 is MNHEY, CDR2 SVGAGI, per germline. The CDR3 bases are TGTGCCAGCAGTACCTCACTAGCGGGGGGGCTAAATGAGCAGTTCTTC. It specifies CASSTSLAGGLNEQFF.

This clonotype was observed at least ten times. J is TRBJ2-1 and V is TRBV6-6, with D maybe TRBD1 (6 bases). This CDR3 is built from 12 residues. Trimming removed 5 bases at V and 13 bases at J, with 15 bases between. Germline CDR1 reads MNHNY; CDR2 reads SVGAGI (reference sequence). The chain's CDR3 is CASSTGQLEQFF. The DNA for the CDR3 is TGTGCCAGCAGTACAGGACAGCTCGAACAGTTCTTC.

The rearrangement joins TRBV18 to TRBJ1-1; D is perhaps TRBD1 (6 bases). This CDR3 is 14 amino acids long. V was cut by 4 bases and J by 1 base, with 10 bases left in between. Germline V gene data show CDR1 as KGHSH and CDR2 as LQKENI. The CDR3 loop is CASSLSDRNTEAFF. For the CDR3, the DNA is TGTGCCAGCTCACTTTCGGACAGGAACACTGAAGCTTTCTTT.

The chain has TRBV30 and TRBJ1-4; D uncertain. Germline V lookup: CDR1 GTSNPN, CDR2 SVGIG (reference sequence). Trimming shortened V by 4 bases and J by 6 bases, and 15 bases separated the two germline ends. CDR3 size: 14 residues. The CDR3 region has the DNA TGTGCCTGGAACCTCAAGGGAGCGGATGAAAAACTGTTTTTT. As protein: CAWNLKGADEKLFF.

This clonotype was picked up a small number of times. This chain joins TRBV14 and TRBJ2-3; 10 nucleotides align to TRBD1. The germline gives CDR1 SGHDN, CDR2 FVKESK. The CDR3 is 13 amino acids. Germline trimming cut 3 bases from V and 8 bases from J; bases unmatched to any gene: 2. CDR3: CASSQWDRGTQYF. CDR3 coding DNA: TGTGCCAGCAGCCAGTGGGACAGGGGTACGCAGTATTTT.

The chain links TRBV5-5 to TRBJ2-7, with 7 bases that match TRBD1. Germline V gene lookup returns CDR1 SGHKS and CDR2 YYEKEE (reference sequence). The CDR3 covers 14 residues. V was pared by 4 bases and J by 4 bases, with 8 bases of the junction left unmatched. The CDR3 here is CASSPLGTVYEQYV. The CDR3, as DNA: TGTGCCAGCAGCCCCCTCGGGACAGTTTACGAGCAGTACGTC.

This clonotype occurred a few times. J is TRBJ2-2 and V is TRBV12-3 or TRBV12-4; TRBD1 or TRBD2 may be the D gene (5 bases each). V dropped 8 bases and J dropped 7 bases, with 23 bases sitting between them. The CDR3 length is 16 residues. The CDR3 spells CASLPPGPLVGGELFF. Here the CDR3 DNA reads TGTGCCAGCTTACCACCGGGACCCCTAGTAGGCGGGGAGCTGTTTTTT.

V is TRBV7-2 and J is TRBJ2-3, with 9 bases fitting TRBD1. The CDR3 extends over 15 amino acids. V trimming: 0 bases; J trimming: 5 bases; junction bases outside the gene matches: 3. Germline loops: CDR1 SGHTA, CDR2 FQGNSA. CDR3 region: CASSLATGGLDTQYF. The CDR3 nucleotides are TGTGCCAGCAGCTTAGCGACAGGGGGATTAGATACGCAGTATTTT.

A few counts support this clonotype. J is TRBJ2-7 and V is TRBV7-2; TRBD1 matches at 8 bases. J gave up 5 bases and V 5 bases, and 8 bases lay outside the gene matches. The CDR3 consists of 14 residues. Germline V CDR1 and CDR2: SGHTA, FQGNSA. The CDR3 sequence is CASSQRTGWNEQYF. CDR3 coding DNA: TGTGCCAGCAGCCAGAGGACAGGGTGGAACGAGCAGTACTTC. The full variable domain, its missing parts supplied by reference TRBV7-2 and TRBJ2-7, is GAGVSQSPSNKVTEKGKDVELRCDPISGHTALYWYRQSLGQGLEFLIYFQGNSAPDKSGLPSDRFSAERTGGSVSTLTIQRTQQEDSAVYLCASSQRTGWNEQYFGPGTRLTVT.

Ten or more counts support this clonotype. The CDR3 here is CASSSTSGGVWELFF. The CDR3, as DNA: TGTGCCAGCAGCTCGACTAGCGGGGGAGTGTGGGAGCTGTTTTTT. The chain has TRBV7-2 and TRBJ2-2; 12 bases fit TRBD2. V lost 4 bases to trimming and J lost 9 bases; unmatched junction nucleotides: 6. Per germline, CDR1 SGHTA and CDR2 FQGNSA. CDR3 size: 15 residues.

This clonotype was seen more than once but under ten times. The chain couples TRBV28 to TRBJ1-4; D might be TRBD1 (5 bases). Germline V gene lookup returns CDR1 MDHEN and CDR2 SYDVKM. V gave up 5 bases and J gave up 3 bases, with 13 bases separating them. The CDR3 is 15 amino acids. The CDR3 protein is CASSTQGLANEKLFF. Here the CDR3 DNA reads TGTGCCAGCAGTACGCAGGGTTTAGCTAATGAAAAACTGTTTTTT.

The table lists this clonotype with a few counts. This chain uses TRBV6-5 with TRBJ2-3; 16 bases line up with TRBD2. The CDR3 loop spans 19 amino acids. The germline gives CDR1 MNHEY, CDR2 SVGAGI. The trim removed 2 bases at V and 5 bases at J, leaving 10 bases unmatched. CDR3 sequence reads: CASSYRSPGLAGGQDTQYF. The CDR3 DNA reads TGTGCCAGCAGTTACCGCTCCCCGGGACTAGCGGGGGGGCAAGATACGCAGTATTTT.

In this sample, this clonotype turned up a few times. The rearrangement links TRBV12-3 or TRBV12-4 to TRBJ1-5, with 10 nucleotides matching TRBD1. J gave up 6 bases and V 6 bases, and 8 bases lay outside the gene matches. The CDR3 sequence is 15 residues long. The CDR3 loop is CASSFGTGARQPQHF. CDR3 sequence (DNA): TGTGCCAGCAGCTTCGGGACAGGGGCACGTCAGCCCCAGCATTTT.

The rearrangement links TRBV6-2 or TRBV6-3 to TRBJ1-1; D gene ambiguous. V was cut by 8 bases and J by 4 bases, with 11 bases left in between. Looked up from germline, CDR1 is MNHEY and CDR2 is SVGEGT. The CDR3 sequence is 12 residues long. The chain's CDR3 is CASGTVSTEAFF. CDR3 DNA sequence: TGTGCCAGCGGTACAGTCAGCACTGAAGCTTTCTTT.

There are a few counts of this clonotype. This chain's CDR3 is CASSLAAGYYGYTF. CDR3 DNA: TGTGCCAGCAGCTTAGCGGCCGGATACTATGGCTACACCTTC. The rearrangement links TRBV7-9 to TRBJ1-2; no definite D call. The V gene's germline CDR1 is SEHNR and CDR2 FQNEAQ (reference sequence). The CDR3 extends over 14 amino acids. Deletions cut 0 bases from V and 3 bases from J, with 8 bases between.

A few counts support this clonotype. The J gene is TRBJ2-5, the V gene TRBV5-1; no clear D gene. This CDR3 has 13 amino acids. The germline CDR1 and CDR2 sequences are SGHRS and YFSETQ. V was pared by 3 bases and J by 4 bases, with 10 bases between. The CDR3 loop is CASSSASIETQYF. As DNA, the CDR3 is TGCGCCAGCAGCTCGGCTAGTATAGAGACCCAGTACTTC. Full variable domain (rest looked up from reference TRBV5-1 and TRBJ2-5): KAGVTQTPRYLIKTRGQQVTLSCSPISGHRSVSWYQQTPGQGLQFLFEYFSETQRNKGNFPGRFSGRQFSNSRSEMNVSTLELGDSALYLCASSSASIETQYFGPGTRLLVL.

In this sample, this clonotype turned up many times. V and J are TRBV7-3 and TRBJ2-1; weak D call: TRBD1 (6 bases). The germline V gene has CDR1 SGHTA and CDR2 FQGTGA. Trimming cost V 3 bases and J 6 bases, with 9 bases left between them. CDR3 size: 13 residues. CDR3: CASSFRGANEQFF. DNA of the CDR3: TGTGCCAGCAGCTTCAGGGGAGCCAATGAGCAGTTCTTC.

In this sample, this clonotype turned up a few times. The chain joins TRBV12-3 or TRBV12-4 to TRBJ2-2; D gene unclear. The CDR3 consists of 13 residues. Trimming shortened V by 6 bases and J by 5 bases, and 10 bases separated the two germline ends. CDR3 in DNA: TGTGCCAGCAGCCCTTCCTGGACCGGGGAGCTGTTTTTT. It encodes CASSPSWTGELFF.

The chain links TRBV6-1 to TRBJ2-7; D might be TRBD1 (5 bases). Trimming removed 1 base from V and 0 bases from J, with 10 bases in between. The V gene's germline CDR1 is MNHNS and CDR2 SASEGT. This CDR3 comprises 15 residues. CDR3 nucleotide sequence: TGTGCCAGCAGTGAAGTCACAGGAGCCTCCTACGAGCAGTACGTC. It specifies CASSEVTGASYEQYV.